Each of the 32 T cell receptor beta chains below was sequenced from the same sample in a study of T cells after posttransplantation cyclophosphamide. This table comes from immunoSEQ multiplex PCR, and its TCRdb copy is limited to in-frame clones, with some not included. The table records about 39,000 clones without singletons, the ten largest covering about 4.5%. Sequences were obtained from PBMCs. These receptors all stem from a woman in her forties or fifties in good health and a related stem cell transplant donor.

To note about this clone: A junction end diverges from the germline sequence, so it may reflect a read error. Other nucleotide sequences in the sample specify the same CDR3. The V gene is TRBV28, the J gene TRBJ2-6; D might be TRBD1 (6 bases). The germline gives CDR1 MDHEN, CDR2 SYDVKM. The CDR3 spans 17 residues. CDR3 in amino acids: CASSWADSPSGANVLTF. CDR3 DNA: TGCGCCAGCAGTTGGGCGGACAGTCCCTCTGGGGCCAACGTCCTGACTTTC.

The table lists this clone with many counts. The chain is built from TRBV9 and TRBJ2-7; perhaps TRBD1 as D (6 bases). In germline, CDR1 is SGDLS, CDR2 YYNGEE. This CDR3 is built from 17 residues. Between the trimmed V and J ends, which lost 0 bases and 2 bases, there was a span of 18 bases. The CDR3 nucleotides read TGTGCCAGCAGCGTAGCCCAAAACCGGGACATCGCCTACGAGCAGTACTTC. Amino acids: CASSVAQNRDIAYEQYF.

This clone has at least ten counts. The chain recombines TRBV10-3 with TRBJ2-7, with 11 bases identical to TRBD2. The CDR3 has 14 residues. Trimming removed 5 bases from V and 3 bases from J; junction bases left unmatched: 3. From germline, CDR1 is ENHRY and CDR2 SYGVKD. For the CDR3, the DNA is TGTGCCATCAGTACTGGGACTAGCGGCTACGAGCAGTACTTC. It codes for CAISTGTSGYEQYF.

This clone appeared many times. The chain is built from TRBV6-1 and TRBJ2-3; 8 bases match TRBD2. Per germline, CDR1 MNHNS and CDR2 SASEGT. Germline trimming cut 1 base from V and 0 bases from J; bases unmatched to any gene: 6. The CDR3 is 17 residues long. The CDR3 nucleotides are TGTGCCAGCAGTGAAGGCGGGGGGTCCCTGAGCACAGATACGCAGTATTTT. It encodes CASSEGGGSLSTDTQYF.

This clone was detected ten times or more. The chain couples TRBV7-3 to TRBJ2-1; 8 bases fit TRBD1. V was clipped by 5 bases and J by 8 bases; unmatched bases: 17. The CDR3 runs to 17 residues. CDR1 SGHTA and CDR2 FQGTGA come from the germline V gene. The CDR3, as DNA: TGTGCCAGCAGCCCGGTCGCAGGGGGCGTTAATCTCCATGAGCAGTTCTTC. This sequence encodes CASSPVAGGVNLHEQFF.

This clone has only a few counts. The J gene is TRBJ2-2, the V gene TRBV27, with 14 bases that match TRBD2. The CDR3 has 17 amino acids. J lost 4 bases, V lost 3 bases, and 4 bases had no gene match. The germline gives CDR1 MNHEY, CDR2 SMNVEV (reference sequence). The CDR3 protein is CASSFGTSGGATGELFF. The CDR3, as DNA: TGTGCCAGCAGTTTCGGGACTAGCGGGGGCGCCACCGGGGAGCTGTTTTTT.

This clone was recorded at least ten times. The J gene is TRBJ1-6, the V gene TRBV6-5; D is unresolved. This CDR3 has 14 amino acids. Germline CDR1 and CDR2: MNHEY and SVGAGI. V shed 8 bases and J shed 9 bases, with 17 bases lying between them. As DNA, the CDR3 is TGTGCCAGCGCCCAAACAACCGTCCGTTCACCCCTCCACTTT. Amino acid sequence: CASAQTTVRSPLHF.

This clone was counted many times. The V and J genes are TRBV5-6 and TRBJ2-7; D ambiguous. This CDR3 spans 12 amino acids. Trimming cost V 5 bases and J 3 bases, with 9 bases left between them. Per the germline V gene, CDR1 is SGHDT and CDR2 is YYEEEE. DNA of the CDR3: TGTGCCAGCAGGATTCACGGCTACGAGCAGTACTTC. It codes for CASRIHGYEQYF. Drawing the rest from reference TRBV5-6 and TRBJ2-7, the complete variable domain is DAGVTQSPTHLIKTRGQQVTLRCSPKSGHDTVSWYQQALGQGPQFIFQYYEEEERQRGNFPDRFSGHQFPNYSSELNVNALLLGDSALYLCASRIHGYEQYFGPGTRLTVT.

This clone was detected many times. V usage is TRBV9 and J usage is TRBJ2-7; 11 bases match TRBD1. There are 15 residues in the CDR3. The germline V gene encodes CDR1 SGDLS and CDR2 YYNGEE. V lost 0 bases and J lost 9; bases outside the gene matches: 8. CDR3: CASSVGTGGARGQYF. The DNA for the CDR3 is TGTGCCAGCAGCGTAGGGACAGGGGGCGCGAGGGGGCAGTACTTC.

At least ten counts were recorded for this clone. The chain has TRBV15 and TRBJ1-2, with D possibly TRBD1 on 6 matching bases. With 5 bases removed from V and 2 bases from J, the gap between germline ends came to 9 bases. The CDR3 is made up of 13 amino acids. Germline assignment: CDR1 LNHNV and CDR2 YYDKDF (reference sequence). CDR3: CATSQDSNYGYTF. The CDR3 DNA is TGTGCCACCAGCCAGGACAGCAACTATGGCTACACCTTC. The complete variable domain, with remaining parts taken from reference TRBV15 and TRBJ1-2, reads DAMVIQNPRYQVTQFGKPVTLSCSQTLNHNVMYWYQQKSSQAPKLLFHYYDKDFNNEADTPDNFQSRRPNTSFCFLDIRSPGLGDTAMYLCATSQDSNYGYTFGSGTRLTVV.

This clone has at least ten counts. The chain has TRBV30 and TRBJ1-2; 8 bases agree with TRBD1. Germline V gene lookup returns CDR1 GTSNPN and CDR2 SVGIG (reference sequence). V lost 5 bases to trimming and J lost 7 bases; unmatched junction nucleotides: 6. This CDR3 region has 12 residues. The CDR3 bases are TGTGCCTGGCTGACAGGGGATCGTGGCTACACCTTC. Encoded protein: CAWLTGDRGYTF.

This clone was detected many times. Written as DNA, the CDR3 is TGTGCCAGCAGCCAGTTGGAGATTGCAACTAATGAAAAACTGTTTTTT. Amino acid sequence: CASSQLEIATNEKLFF. This rearrangement joins TRBV6-6 to TRBJ1-4; no reliable D call. The CDR3 totals 16 residues. The V end was cut by 6 bases, the J end by 0 bases, with 14 bases between. The germline V gene has CDR1 MNHNY and CDR2 SVGAGI (reference sequence).

This clone has at least ten counts. The rearrangement links TRBV20-1 to TRBJ2-5; the D gene is possibly TRBD1 (5 bases). The CDR3 has 10 amino acids. Germline CDR1 and CDR2: DFQATT and SNEGSKA (reference sequence). V was clipped by 8 bases and J by 5 bases, with 9 bases between them. In nucleotides, the CDR3 is TGCAGTCCGAAGGGGGAGACCCAGTACTTC. Translated: CSPKGETQYF.

This clone was seen repeatedly, ten times or more. This CDR3 is also generated by other DNA sequences in the sample. The gene calls are TRBV5-1 and TRBJ2-3, with 8 bases fitting TRBD1. Germline values: CDR1 SGHRS, CDR2 YFSETQ. V shed 3 bases, J shed 0 bases, and the junction held 3 bases outside the gene matches. The CDR3 has 15 residues. CDR3 DNA sequence: TGCGCCAGCAGCTCTGGGACAGGTAGCACAGATACGCAGTATTTT. Translation: CASSSGTGSTDTQYF. The whole variable domain, filled in from reference TRBV5-1 and TRBJ2-3, reads KAGVTQTPRYLIKTRGQQVTLSCSPISGHRSVSWYQQTPGQGLQFLFEYFSETQRNKGNFPGRFSGRQFSNSRSEMNVSTLELGDSALYLCASSSGTGSTDTQYFGPGTRLTVL.

This clone was observed many times. The chain combines TRBV2 with TRBJ2-3, with D possibly TRBD1 on 5 matching bases. This CDR3 region has 15 residues. Germline CDR1 reads SNHLY; CDR2 reads FYNNEI. V gave up 6 bases and J gave up 0 bases, with 13 bases separating them. For the CDR3, the DNA is TGTGCCAGCAGCGGATGGACACTTAGCACAGATACGCAGTATTTT. Protein sequence: CASSGWTLSTDTQYF.

Ten or more counts support this clone. The V and J genes are TRBV5-1 and TRBJ2-7; TRBD1 matches at 7 bases. The CDR3 consists of 15 residues. Trimming removed 0 bases from V and 4 bases from J; junction bases left unmatched: 7. Germline assignment: CDR1 SGHRS and CDR2 YFSETQ. The chain's CDR3 is CASSLAGTEMYEQYF. CDR3 coding DNA: TGCGCCAGCAGCTTGGCCGGGACAGAGATGTACGAGCAGTACTTC.

The table lists this clone with many counts. The chain uses TRBV4-2 and TRBJ2-7, with 7 bases aligning to TRBD1. CDR1 and CDR2 (germline): LGHNA, YNFKEQ. The CDR3 covers 15 residues. V was clipped by 0 bases and J by 3 bases; unmatched bases: 5. The CDR3 coding sequence is TGTGCCAGCAGCCAAGATCTAGGGGGCCTCTACGAGCAGTACTTC. Translated: CASSQDLGGLYEQYF.

The table lists this clone with many counts. The chain combines TRBV6-5 with TRBJ1-1; weak D call: TRBD1 (6 bases). The CDR3 is 15 amino acids. V was trimmed by 6 bases and J by 1 base, leaving 15 bases between them. CDR1 MNHEY and CDR2 SVGAGI come from the germline V gene. The CDR3 DNA reads TGTGCCAGCAGCCAGGGGCAGTCAGGGAACACTGAAGCTTTCTTT. It yields the protein CASSQGQSGNTEAFF.

This clone was found many times. The CDR3 DNA follows: TGTGCCAGCAGCGCTGGGACTAGCGGGGGGGCCTTTGAGCAGTACTTC. As protein: CASSAGTSGGAFEQYF. J is TRBJ2-7 and V is TRBV9; 16 bases are shared with TRBD2. In germline, CDR1 is SGDLS, CDR2 YYNGEE. There are 16 residues in the CDR3. Trimming cost V 3 bases and J 7 bases; bases outside gene matches: 7. The full variable domain, its missing parts supplied by reference TRBV9 and TRBJ2-7, is DSGVTQTPKHLITATGQRVTLRCSPRSGDLSVYWYQQSLDQGLQFLIQYYNGEERAKGNILERFSAQQFPDLHSELNLSSLELGDSALYFCASSAGTSGGAFEQYFGPGTRLTVT.

This clone was detected ten times or more. The chain couples TRBV28 to TRBJ2-3; 7 nucleotides line up with TRBD2. Germline CDR1 is MDHEN and CDR2 is SYDVKM. CDR3 size: 13 residues. J gave up 2 bases and V 8 bases, and 4 bases lay outside the gene matches. In DNA, the CDR3 is TGTGCCAGCGCGGGAGAACCCACAGATACGCAGTATTTT. It encodes CASAGEPTDTQYF.

There are many counts of this clone. The chain recombines TRBV2 with TRBJ2-7; the match to TRBD2 covers 7 bases. Germline V gives CDR1 SNHLY, CDR2 FYNNEI. The CDR3 contains 13 residues. The trim removed 4 bases at V and 4 bases at J, leaving 4 bases unmatched. For the CDR3, the DNA is TGTGCCAGCAGTGGAGGGAGGGGTTACGAGCAGTACTTC. It translates to CASSGGRGYEQYF.

This clone was detected many times. The rearrangement links TRBV6-6 to TRBJ2-2; D may be TRBD2 (5 bases). Germline V gene lookup returns CDR1 MNHNY and CDR2 SVGAGI (reference sequence). The CDR3 has 16 amino acids. With 7 bases removed from V and 2 bases from J, the gap between germline ends came to 17 bases. The CDR3 region is CASTSPLAINTGELFF. The CDR3 DNA follows: TGTGCCAGCACTTCGCCTCTAGCAATTAACACCGGGGAGCTGTTTTTT.

This clone has a handful of counts. The rearrangement links TRBV2 to TRBJ2-5, with D perhaps TRBD2 (5 bases). The J call is in doubt because the DNA end fits TRBJ2-7 better. The CDR3 covers 14 residues. Germline CDR1 and CDR2: SNHLY and FYNNEI. The CDR3 DNA is TGTGCCACCTCGCGGGTCCTAAGCTCCTACGAGCAGTACTTC. Translated, it gives CATSRVLSSYEQYF.

This clone was observed at least ten times. This chain connects TRBV19 to TRBJ2-1, with 8 bases matching TRBD1. V shed 5 bases, J shed 9 bases, and the junction held 12 bases outside the gene matches. Germline CDR1 is LNHDA and CDR2 is SQIVND (reference sequence). This CDR3 is 15 amino acids long. CDR3 in amino acids: CASSEGRGRKSEQFF. The CDR3, as DNA: TGTGCCAGTAGTGAAGGCAGGGGGCGTAAAAGTGAGCAGTTCTTC.

This clone has ten or more counts. The chain employs TRBV28 and TRBJ2-7, with D perhaps TRBD1 (6 bases). V lost 2 bases and J lost 3, with 14 bases in between. Germline values: CDR1 MDHEN, CDR2 SYDVKM. The length of the CDR3 is 15 residues. The CDR3 nucleotides are TGTGCCAGCAGTTTAGGCGACAGGCAGGACTACGAGCAGTACTTC. This codes for CASSLGDRQDYEQYF.

The table lists this clone with many counts. The rearrangement links TRBV7-9 to TRBJ2-4; D unresolved. Germline values: CDR1 SEHNR, CDR2 FQNEAQ (reference sequence). Trimming stripped 5 bases from V and 0 bases from J, with 11 bases between. This CDR3 has 15 amino acids. For the CDR3, the DNA is TGTGCCAGCAGCCTCGCGGCTCTAGCCAAAAACATTCAGTACTTC. Translating it yields CASSLAALAKNIQYF.

A few counts support this clone. The chain combines TRBV5-6 with TRBJ2-7, with D perhaps matching TRBD2 (6 bases). The CDR3 is made up of 12 amino acids. Trimming took 4 bases from V and 6 from J, leaving 11 bases between them. In germline, CDR1 is SGHDT, CDR2 YYEEEE. For the CDR3, the DNA is TGTGCCAGCAGCCTCACTAGCTTCGAGCAGTACTTC. Its translation: CASSLTSFEQYF.

The gene calls are TRBV4-3 and TRBJ1-1, with D perhaps matching TRBD1 (5 bases). CDR1 and CDR2 from the germline V gene are LGHNA and YSLEER. The CDR3 totals 15 residues. V lost 3 bases to trimming and J lost 2 bases, with 13 bases between them. The CDR3 nucleotides are TGCGCCAGCAGCCACCCCCCAACAGGTAACACTGAAGCTTTCTTT. Translated, it gives CASSHPPTGNTEAFF.

This clone has a count of ten or more. This chain links TRBV5-4 with TRBJ1-2, with TRBD1 matching 7 bases. The V and J ends lost 4 bases and 7 bases, in that order; junction bases with no gene match: 10. This CDR3 contains 14 residues. Germline-derived CDR1 and CDR2 are SGHNT and YYREEE (reference sequence). The CDR3, as DNA: TGTGCCAGCAGCCTAGACACAGGGGTCGGTGGCTACACCTTC. This translates into CASSLDTGVGGYTF.

Many counts were recorded for this clone. This chain uses TRBV7-9 with TRBJ2-7, with D possibly matching TRBD2 (5 bases). The CDR3 covers 14 residues. Germline loops: CDR1 SEHNR, CDR2 FQNEAQ (reference sequence). V lost 3 bases to trimming and J lost 6 bases, with 15 bases between them. The CDR3: CASSFSQERVEQYF. In nucleotides, the CDR3 is TGTGCCAGCAGCTTCTCGCAGGAGAGGGTCGAGCAGTACTTC.

Ten or more counts support this clone. The rearrangement uses TRBV29-1 and TRBJ2-2, with D possibly matching TRBD1 (6 bases). This CDR3 comprises 13 residues. CDR1 and CDR2 (germline): SQVTM, ANQGSEA. Trimming took off 6 bases at V and 2 bases at J, with 10 bases between the two ends. DNA for the CDR3: TGCAGCGTACAGGGCGCCAACACCGGGGAGCTGTTTTTT. Translation: CSVQGANTGELFF.

This clone was found many times. The CDR3 sequence is CASSLSYPRDGYTF. The CDR3 nucleotides are TGTGCCAGCAGTTTATCCTATCCTCGGGATGGCTACACCTTC. The chain uses TRBV27 and TRBJ1-2; D gene uncertain. This CDR3 has 14 residues. V was clipped by 0 bases and J by 6 bases, with 11 bases between them. Germline V lookup: CDR1 MNHEY, CDR2 SMNVEV (reference sequence).